The 20 T cell receptor beta chains below all came from one sample that was sequenced in a study of T cells after posttransplantation cyclophosphamide. TCRdb keeps only in-frame clones here, not all; method: immunoSEQ multiplex PCR. The sample comprises tens of thousands of clones, just over 90% of which are singletons, and about 3.2% rests with the top ten. The sample was PBMCs. All receptors derive from a woman aged 25 to 39 in good health and a related stem cell transplant donor.

The rearrangement links TRBV15 to TRBJ1-1; no clear D. V lost 2 bases to trimming and J lost 4 bases, with 11 bases between them. Germline lookup yields CDR1 LNHNV and CDR2 YYDKDF (reference sequence). The CDR3 consists of 14 residues. In DNA, the CDR3 is TGTGCCACCAGCAGAACTAGGACTGGCACTGAAGCTTTCTTT. Amino acids: CATSRTRTGTEAFF.

This chain connects TRBV7-9 to TRBJ2-4, with D unclear. V was cut by 1 base and J by 5 bases, with 6 bases left in between. Germline-derived CDR1 and CDR2 are SEHNR and FQNEAQ (reference sequence). The CDR3 is 13 amino acids. CDR3 sequence (DNA): TGTGCCAGCAGCTTAGGTTCACAAAACATTCAGTACTTC. Translating it yields CASSLGSQNIQYF.

The V and J genes are TRBV2 and TRBJ1-2, with TRBD1 identical over 8 bases. V lost 6 bases to trimming and J lost 8 bases; unmatched junction nucleotides: 11. Looked up from germline, CDR1 is SNHLY and CDR2 is FYNNEI. The CDR3 has 14 residues. The CDR3 DNA reads as TGTGCCAGCAGACTTCTAGGACAGGGAAAGGGCTACACCTTC. Its translation: CASRLLGQGKGYTF.

The chain links TRBV27 to TRBJ2-7, with 9 bases that match TRBD1. Trimming at V came to 2 bases and at J to 1 base, leaving 6 bases not matched to a gene. CDR3 size: 16 residues. CDR1 is MNHEY, CDR2 SMNVEV, per germline (reference sequence). CDR3 sequence reads: CASSLTGQGRSYEQYF. CDR3 bases: TGTGCCAGCAGTTTAACGGGACAGGGAAGATCCTACGAGCAGTACTTC.

The CDR3 DNA follows: TGTGCCAGCAGCTTCCGAGTCTCGGGCACTGAAGCTTTCTTT. Its translation is CASSFRVSGTEAFF. The chain combines TRBV7-9 with TRBJ1-1; D unresolved. Trimming took 3 bases from V and 4 from J, leaving 12 bases between them. This CDR3 has 14 residues. The germline V gene has CDR1 SEHNR and CDR2 FQNEAQ (reference sequence).

The chain couples TRBV4-3 to TRBJ1-5; D not resolved. Trimming left V 1 base short and J 0 bases short, with 19 bases between. This CDR3 spans 19 amino acids. CDR1 LGHNA and CDR2 YSLEER come from the germline V gene. CDR3 sequence: CASSQGFVSGLYSNQPQHF. For the CDR3, the DNA is TGCGCCAGCAGCCAAGGATTCGTGTCTGGTCTATATAGCAATCAGCCCCAGCATTTT.

This clone was observed once. The chain joins TRBV27 to TRBJ1-2; D is perhaps TRBD1 (5 bases). The CDR3 is made up of 15 amino acids. CDR1 and CDR2 (germline): MNHEY, SMNVEV (reference sequence). Trimming pared 2 bases from V and 4 bases from J, leaving 14 bases between. The CDR3 DNA is TGTGCCAGCAGTTTAGAAGGGGTTGGGGTCTATGGCTACACCTTC. Amino acids: CASSLEGVGVYGYTF.

The chain joins TRBV30 to TRBJ2-7; D may be TRBD2 (5 bases). Germline V gene lookup returns CDR1 GTSNPN and CDR2 SVGIG (reference sequence). The CDR3 has 14 amino acids. The V end was cut by 0 bases, the J end by 6 bases, with 15 bases between. CDR3 amino acids: CAWSVLGIGGEQYF. As DNA, the CDR3 is TGTGCCTGGAGTGTATTAGGGATAGGAGGCGAGCAGTACTTC.

V gene TRBV4-1 combines with J gene TRBJ2-7; D possibly uses TRBD1 or TRBD2 (5 bases each). The germline V gene encodes CDR1 MGHRA and CDR2 YSYEKL. The CDR3 contains 15 residues. V gave up 4 bases and J gave up 2 bases, with 15 bases separating them. CDR3 bases: TGCGCCAGCAGCCGGGACCGGGACGCTACCTACGAGCAGTACTTC. This sequence encodes CASSRDRDATYEQYF.

The rearrangement uses TRBV6-5 and TRBJ2-7; D not certain. The CDR3 has 13 amino acids. The V end was cut by 2 bases, the J end by 0 bases, with 5 bases between. In germline, CDR1 is MNHEY, CDR2 SVGAGI. CDR3: CASSYDGSYEQYF. The CDR3 DNA reads as TGTGCCAGCAGTTACGACGGCTCCTACGAGCAGTACTTC.

The CDR3 DNA is TGTGCCAGCAGTCTGTCAGGGGCCGCAACTAATGAAAAACTGTTTTTT. This encodes CASSLSGAATNEKLFF. V is TRBV28 and J is TRBJ1-4; D is perhaps TRBD1 (6 bases). Germline CDR1 reads MDHEN; CDR2 reads SYDVKM. Trimming took off 5 bases at V and 0 bases at J, with 13 bases between the two ends. This CDR3 has 16 amino acids.

This rearrangement joins TRBV5-8 to TRBJ2-2; D remains unclear. The CDR3 is 14 residues long. From germline, CDR1 is SGHTS and CDR2 YDEGEE. Deletions cut 6 bases from V and 0 bases from J, with 9 bases between. The CDR3 DNA reads TGTGCCAGCAAGGGCAGAACGAACACCGGGGAGCTGTTTTTT. Protein: CASKGRTNTGELFF.

This chain uses TRBV7-6 with TRBJ2-1, with D possibly matching TRBD1 (6 bases). The CDR3 extends over 13 amino acids. Germline V gives CDR1 SGHVS, CDR2 FNYEAQ. V lost 3 bases to trimming and J lost 9 bases, with 12 bases between them. The DNA of the CDR3 is TGTGCCAGCAGCTTCGAGACAGGACGTGAGCAGTTCTTC. Its protein is CASSFETGREQFF.

The chain combines TRBV2 with TRBJ2-2, with D unclear. The CDR3 has 11 amino acids. CDR1 is SNHLY, CDR2 FYNNEI, per germline. V gave up 7 bases and J gave up 5 bases, with 5 bases separating them. CDR3 sequence reads: CASTRTGELFF. The CDR3 DNA reads TGTGCCAGCACAAGGACCGGGGAGCTGTTTTTT.

Comment on this clone: At one of its ends the junction is not consistent with the germline gene, which may arise from a read error. The chain has TRBV19 and TRBJ2-3, with 12 bases fitting TRBD1. The CDR3 contains 15 residues. Germline V gene lookup returns CDR1 LNHDA and CDR2 SQIVND (reference sequence). CDR3 DNA sequence: TGTGCCAGTAGTACAGGGACAGGGGGCACATATACGCAGTATTTT. It is translated as CASSTGTGGTYTQYF.

The chain is built from TRBV23-1 and TRBJ2-2; TRBD2 agrees at 7 bases. TRBV23-1 is an ORF, and what it does is uncertain. The CDR3 spans 20 residues. Trimming removed 7 bases from V and 1 base from J; junction bases left unmatched: 21. The CDR3 is CASNRRARSGVCKNTGELFF. Written as DNA, the CDR3 is TGCGCCAGCAACCGTAGGGCACGCAGCGGGGTTTGTAAGAACACCGGGGAGCTGTTTTTT.

The chain uses TRBV9 and TRBJ2-5; the match to TRBD1 covers 8 bases. Per the germline V gene, CDR1 is SGDLS and CDR2 is YYNGEE. The CDR3 length is 16 residues. Trimming cost V 0 bases and J 2 bases; bases outside gene matches: 6. CDR3 sequence: CASSVVGTGPQETQYF. CDR3 nucleotides: TGTGCCAGCAGCGTAGTCGGGACAGGCCCTCAAGAGACCCAGTACTTC.

V usage is TRBV7-6 and J usage is TRBJ1-1; D not certain. Germline loops: CDR1 SGHVS, CDR2 FNYEAQ. This CDR3 is 15 amino acids long. The V end lost 3 bases, the J end lost 4 bases, and 15 bases lay between the germline ends. The CDR3 protein is CASSLTGIGTTEAFF. DNA of the CDR3: TGTGCCAGCAGCTTGACCGGGATAGGCACCACTGAAGCTTTCTTT.

The CDR3 reads CASSGGADVYGYTF. As DNA, the CDR3 is TGCGCCAGCAGTGGTGGGGCCGACGTCTATGGCTACACCTTC. The chain joins TRBV5-1 to TRBJ1-2; D possibly corresponds to TRBD1 (5 bases). Germline-derived CDR1 and CDR2 are SGHRS and YFSETQ. CDR3 length: 14 amino acids. Between the trimmed V and J ends, which lost 5 bases and 4 bases, there was a span of 15 bases. Supplemented by reference TRBV5-1 and TRBJ1-2, the full variable domain reads KAGVTQTPRYLIKTRGQQVTLSCSPISGHRSVSWYQQTPGQGLQFLFEYFSETQRNKGNFPGRFSGRQFSNSRSEMNVSTLELGDSALYLCASSGGADVYGYTFGSGTRLTVV.

This sequence joins TRBV10-2 and TRBJ1-5; unclear D gene. The V end was cut by 3 bases, the J end by 7 bases, with 10 bases between. Germline-derived CDR1 and CDR2 are WSHSY and SAAADI. The CDR3 has 13 residues. Here the CDR3 reads CASSDGPRQPQHF. Here the CDR3 DNA reads TGCGCCAGCAGTGATGGCCCGAGGCAGCCCCAGCATTTT.